Each of the 23 T cell receptor beta chains below was sequenced from the same sample in a study of T cell repertoires in cytomegalovirus infection. TCRdb ran MiXCR on the reads and lists one entry per CDR3 protein. Among fewer than 550,000 distinct CDR3 sequences listed, more than 15% were seen once. Sample: CD8+ T cells from PBMCs. The receptors stem from a human donor in good health (CMV status not recorded). Some clones in this sample may be carry-over from other donors' samples.

The table lists this clonotype with a few counts. The chain links TRBV27 to TRBJ2-1, with D possibly being TRBD1 or TRBD2 (5 bases each). The CDR3 sequence is 13 residues long. The V gene lost 7 bases and the J gene lost 8 bases, with 15 bases spanning the gap. The germline gives CDR1 MNHEY, CDR2 SMNVEV (reference sequence). DNA of the CDR3: TGTGCCAGCAATTCGAGGGGCAAGGATGAGCAGTTCTTC. It yields the protein CASNSRGKDEQFF.

This clonotype appeared many times. The V call is TRBV19, the J call TRBJ2-3; the D gene is possibly TRBD1 (6 bases). The length of the CDR3 is 15 residues. The germline CDR1 and CDR2 sequences are LNHDA and SQIVND (reference sequence). Trimming stripped 6 bases from V and 4 bases from J, with 17 bases between. In DNA form, the CDR3 reads TGTGCCAGTAGCCTCCTAGCCAGGGGAGCAGATACGCAGTATTTT. Translating gives CASSLLARGADTQYF.

This clonotype was recorded a few times. V gene TRBV5-6 combines with J gene TRBJ1-4, with D uncertain. Trimming took 6 bases from V and 6 from J, leaving 9 bases between them. Germline assignment: CDR1 SGHDT and CDR2 YYEEEE. The CDR3 runs to 12 residues. CDR3 nucleotide sequence: TGTGCCAGCACGGCAGTTGATGAAAAACTGTTTTTT. This gives the protein CASTAVDEKLFF.

This clonotype occurred many times. The chain uses TRBV19 and TRBJ1-1; 8 bases fit TRBD1. Germline-derived CDR1 and CDR2 are LNHDA and SQIVND (reference sequence). Trimming removed 8 bases from V and 4 bases from J; junction bases left unmatched: 15. The length of the CDR3 is 16 residues. The CDR3 nucleotides read TGTGCCAGTCGACTGGACAGGGAGGAAGCGACCACTGAAGCTTTCTTT. Its protein is CASRLDREEATTEAFF.

This clonotype showed up many times. CDR3 in DNA: TGTGCCAGCAGCCAAGAGATGGGGACGAACACTGAAGCTTTCTTT. This codes for CASSQEMGTNTEAFF. The V call is TRBV4-2, the J call TRBJ1-1, with a weak D call TRBD1 (5 bases). CDR1 LGHNA and CDR2 YNFKEQ come from the germline V gene. Trimming removed 0 bases at V and 1 base at J, with 9 bases between. This CDR3 region has 15 residues.

This clonotype was found a few times. The V gene is TRBV27, the J gene TRBJ2-1, with 7 positions matching TRBD1. The V gene's germline CDR1 is MNHEY and CDR2 SMNVEV (reference sequence). The CDR3 is made up of 14 amino acids. V shed 11 bases, J shed 2 bases, and the junction held 9 bases outside the gene matches. CDR3 nucleotides: TGTGCCCCCCCGGTTAGGGGGCCCTACAATGAGCAGTTCTTC. This sequence encodes CAPPVRGPYNEQFF.

Only a few counts were recorded for this clonotype. The chain employs TRBV27 and TRBJ2-1, with a possible D match to TRBD1 (5 bases). The CDR3 is 15 amino acids. V was clipped by 0 bases and J by 2 bases, with 8 bases between them. Germline assignment: CDR1 MNHEY and CDR2 SMNVEV (reference sequence). In DNA, the CDR3 is TGTGCCAGCAGTTTATCCCAGGGTCCCTACAATGAGCAGTTCTTC. Translation: CASSLSQGPYNEQFF.

Regarding this clonotype: The CDR3 carries no conserved terminal phenylalanine or tryptophan, so it likely arises from a read error. The chain has TRBV7-9 and TRBJ2-1; D is perhaps TRBD1 (5 bases). V gave up 4 bases and J gave up 1 base, with 11 bases separating them. Germline values: CDR1 SEHNR, CDR2 FQNEAQ (reference sequence). This CDR3 contains 15 residues. The CDR3 region is CASSSKGSSYNEQFL. The CDR3 nucleotides are TGTGCCAGCAGCTCAAAGGGGTCTTCCTACAATGAGCAGTTCTTA.

This clonotype was counted a few times. The rearrangement uses TRBV7-3 and TRBJ2-2, with D tentatively TRBD1 or TRBD2 (6 bases each). CDR1 and CDR2 (germline): SGHTA, FQGTGA. The CDR3 consists of 16 residues. The ends were cut back, 6 bases at V and 3 bases at J, with 17 bases in the middle. CDR3 sequence: CASSISGGGYTGELFF. CDR3 coding DNA: TGTGCCAGCAGTATTTCCGGGGGCGGATACACCGGGGAGCTGTTTTTT.

This clonotype was found a few times. The CDR3 spells CASSSPTKEQYF. The CDR3 bases are TGTGCCAGCAGTTCTCCTACGAAAGAGCAGTACTTC. The chain is built from TRBV27 and TRBJ2-7; D not resolved. CDR1 and CDR2 from the germline V gene are MNHEY and SMNVEV (reference sequence). V lost 4 bases to trimming and J lost 7 bases, with 11 bases between them. The length of the CDR3 is 12 residues.

The chain uses TRBV28 and TRBJ2-1, with 10 positions matching TRBD2. CDR1 MDHEN and CDR2 SYDVKM come from the germline V gene. The V gene end was trimmed by 2 bases and the J gene end by 9 bases; junction bases not matched to a gene: 7. CDR3 length: 15 amino acids. The CDR3 loop is CASSLKSGRALEQFF. The DNA for the CDR3 is TGTGCCAGCAGTTTAAAGAGCGGGAGGGCCCTTGAGCAGTTCTTC.

The rearrangement joins TRBV6-1 to TRBJ1-6; 7 bases fit TRBD1. This CDR3 is built from 18 residues. CDR1 is MNHNS, CDR2 SASEGT, per germline. The ends lost 2 bases at V and 0 bases at J; junction bases unmatched: 7. The CDR3 bases are TGTGCCAGCAGTGAACGCCAGGGACAGAGCTCCTATAATTCACCCCTCCACTTT. It is translated as CASSERQGQSSYNSPLHF.

The V call is TRBV18, the J call TRBJ2-7; 10 nucleotides align to TRBD2. The ends lost 6 bases at V and 2 bases at J; junction bases unmatched: 13. The CDR3 has 17 amino acids. The V gene's germline CDR1 is KGHSH and CDR2 LQKENI. CDR3 coding DNA: TGTGCCAGCTCGCTCTCCCTAGCGGGAGTTAATACCTACGAGCAGTACTTC. It encodes CASSLSLAGVNTYEQYF.

At least ten counts were recorded for this clonotype. The chain employs TRBV7-9 and TRBJ1-1, with no clear D. Per the germline V gene, CDR1 is SEHNR and CDR2 is FQNEAQ (reference sequence). Between the trimmed V and J ends, which lost 0 bases and 14 bases, there was a span of 13 bases. This CDR3 has 12 residues. The CDR3 DNA reads TGTGCCAGCAGCTTAGCGAACCCCACGGGCTTCTTT. Translation: CASSLANPTGFF. Variable domain in full (rest from reference TRBV7-9 and TRBJ1-1): DTGVSQNPRHKITKRGQNVTFRCDPISEHNRLYWYRQTLGQGPEFLTYFQNEAQLEKSRLLSDRFSAERPKGSFSTLEIQRTEQGDSAMYLCASSLANPTGFFGQGTRLTVV.

In its sample, this clonotype was seen a few times. This chain connects TRBV6-5 to TRBJ2-7, with 7 bases fitting TRBD1. J lost 0 bases, V lost 6 bases, and 5 bases had no gene match. Germline CDR1 reads MNHEY; CDR2 reads SVGAGI. The CDR3 loop spans 14 amino acids. The CDR3 sequence is CASREWDSSYEQYF. The CDR3 nucleotides are TGTGCCAGCAGGGAGTGGGACAGCTCCTACGAGCAGTACTTC.

This clonotype was seen at least ten times. The rearrangement links TRBV12-3 or TRBV12-4 to TRBJ1-3; D possibly corresponds to TRBD1 (5 bases). The CDR3 length is 13 residues. The V and J ends lost 6 bases and 7 bases respectively, with 13 bases between them. The CDR3 region is CASSRGEGNTIYF. The CDR3 region has the DNA TGTGCCAGCAGCCGCGGGGAGGGGAACACCATATATTTT.

The CDR3 DNA sequence: TGTGCCAGTATTGGGGGGGTGAACACTGAAGCTTTCTTT. Amino acid sequence: CASIGGVNTEAFF. The chain employs TRBV19 and TRBJ1-1; TRBD1 is a possible D gene (5 bases). The CDR3 sequence is 13 residues long. CDR1 and CDR2 (germline): LNHDA, SQIVND (reference sequence). Between the trimmed V and J ends, which lost 7 bases and 0 bases, there was a span of 9 bases.

This clonotype came up a few times. The rearrangement joins TRBV3-1 to TRBJ2-5, with a weak D call TRBD2 (6 bases). CDR3 length: 16 amino acids. Trimming shortened V by 0 bases and J by 1 base, and 12 bases separated the two germline ends. Looked up from germline, CDR1 is LGHDT and CDR2 is YNNKEL (reference sequence). The CDR3 DNA follows: TGTGCCAGCAGCCAAGATTACGGGACTTCCCAAGAGACCCAGTACTTC. Residues: CASSQDYGTSQETQYF.

At least ten counts were recorded for this clonotype. The chain uses TRBV28 and TRBJ2-3; 15 positions match TRBD2. The CDR3 runs 16 residues. Germline CDR1 reads MDHEN; CDR2 reads SYDVKM. V lost 5 bases and J lost 4; bases outside the gene matches: 4. CDR3 DNA: TGTGCCAGCAGTCCGGGACTAGCGGGAGGTCCAGATACGCAGTATTTT. Translation gives CASSPGLAGGPDTQYF.

This clonotype was counted only a few times. The chain carries TRBV28 and TRBJ1-5; TRBD1 might be the D (5 bases). V was trimmed by 6 bases and J by 7 bases, leaving 16 bases between them. Germline lookup yields CDR1 MDHEN and CDR2 SYDVKM. There are 14 residues in the CDR3. CDR3: CASSRPGVSQPQHF. As DNA, the CDR3 is TGTGCCAGCAGCCGCCCGGGGGTGAGCCAGCCCCAGCATTTT.

This clonotype was recorded many times. The chain employs TRBV28 and TRBJ1-6; 9 bases match TRBD1. This CDR3 spans 18 amino acids. V trimming: 5 bases; J trimming: 0 bases; junction bases outside the gene matches: 8. Germline V lookup: CDR1 MDHEN, CDR2 SYDVKM. Here the CDR3 reads CASSRDRVVSSYNSPLHF. The CDR3 DNA follows: TGTGCCAGCAGTCGGGACAGGGTGGTGAGCTCCTATAATTCACCCCTCCACTTT.

The V call is TRBV29-1, the J call TRBJ2-1, with 10 positions matching TRBD1. CDR1 and CDR2 (germline): SQVTM, ANQGSEA. V was pared by 1 base and J by 7 bases, with 13 bases of the junction left unmatched. This CDR3 is 17 amino acids long. The CDR3 coding sequence is TGCAGCGTTGAAGGACAGGGGGCGATTGTAGTGTATAATGAGCAGTTCTTC. The encoded protein is CSVEGQGAIVVYNEQFF.

This clonotype was seen a handful of times. The chain links TRBV12-3 or TRBV12-4 to TRBJ1-5, with D hard to call. The CDR3 runs 14 residues. V lost 0 bases and J 0 bases, leaving 3 bases between the germline ends. The CDR3 sequence is CASSLANSNQPQHF. CDR3 sequence (DNA): TGTGCCAGCAGTTTAGCTAATAGCAATCAGCCCCAGCATTTT.